These 7 T cell receptor beta chains were all obtained from the same sample, sequenced in a study of shared clonotypes between healthy human individuals. Sequencing was performed with immunoSEQ multiplex PCR; in TCRdb, only in-frame clones are kept and a portion is missing. This table holds hundreds of thousands of clones, around 78% found once. The sample comprised memory CD4+ T cells sorted from blood. Described subset: CD45RA-negative fraction. These receptors all come from a woman aged 25-40 years in good health.

The J gene is TRBJ1-2, the V gene TRBV4-1; perhaps TRBD1 as D (6 bases). Per the germline V gene, CDR1 is MGHRA and CDR2 is YSYEKL. CDR3 size: 16 residues. The V and J ends lost 6 bases and 4 bases respectively, with 21 bases between them. The CDR3 region has the DNA TGCGCCAGCAGGACGCCGGGGGGCCGCGGTTCCTATGGCTACACCTTC. It yields the protein CASRTPGGRGSYGYTF.

The gene calls are TRBV28 and TRBJ1-1, with D possibly TRBD1 on 5 matching bases. V lost 3 bases and J lost 5, with 16 bases in between. The CDR3 length is 15 residues. CDR1 is MDHEN, CDR2 SYDVKM, per germline. The CDR3 loop reads CASSFTGAFGTEAFF. In nucleotides, the CDR3 is TGTGCCAGCAGTTTTACTGGGGCTTTTGGGACTGAAGCTTTCTTT.

This clone appeared a few times. Other nucleotide sequences from this sample produce the same CDR3. The rearrangement joins TRBV7-2 to TRBJ2-3; TRBD1 is a possible D gene (5 bases). Germline CDR1 is SGHTA and CDR2 is FQGNSA. Deletions cut 1 base from V and 3 bases from J, with 11 bases between. The CDR3 is 15 amino acids. The CDR3 region has the DNA TGTGCCAGCAGCTTAGGTCACAGGAGTACAGATACGCAGTATTTT. This codes for CASSLGHRSTDTQYF.

The rearrangement uses TRBV10-1 and TRBJ2-3, with 7 positions matching TRBD1. This CDR3 contains 13 residues. With 4 bases clipped from V and 7 bases from J, the junction kept 5 bases outside the gene matches. Germline loops: CDR1 WNHNN, CDR2 SYGVQD (reference sequence). This chain's CDR3 is CASSGQGGHTQYF. The CDR3 region has the DNA TGCGCCAGCAGTGGACAGGGCGGCCATACGCAGTATTTT.

The chain recombines TRBV6-5 with TRBJ2-5, with TRBD2 matching over 9 bases. The J call is in doubt because the DNA end fits TRBJ2-7 better. This CDR3 comprises 14 residues. Germline assignment: CDR1 MNHEY and CDR2 SVGAGI. The CDR3 protein is CASSTPGLANEQYF. The CDR3, as DNA: TGTGCCAGCAGTACTCCGGGACTAGCAAACGAGCAGTACTTC.

This chain joins TRBV6-1 and TRBJ2-7; 7 positions match TRBD1. CDR1 is MNHNS and CDR2 is SASEGT in the germline V gene. The CDR3 contains 17 residues. With 2 bases clipped from V and 1 base from J, the junction kept 11 bases outside the gene matches. The CDR3 here is CASSESQNLQGSYEQYF. In nucleotides, the CDR3 is TGTGCCAGCAGTGAATCACAAAACCTACAGGGGTCCTACGAGCAGTACTTC.

V is TRBV15 and J is TRBJ1-2; 8 nucleotides match TRBD1. The germline gives CDR1 LNHNV, CDR2 YYDKDF (reference sequence). The CDR3 covers 16 residues. The J segment lost 4 bases and the V segment lost 5 bases, leaving 12 bases of the junction unmatched. CDR3 sequence: CATSSRGPLNGYGYTF. The DNA of the CDR3 is TGTGCCACCAGCTCCAGGGGGCCACTAAATGGCTATGGCTACACCTTC.